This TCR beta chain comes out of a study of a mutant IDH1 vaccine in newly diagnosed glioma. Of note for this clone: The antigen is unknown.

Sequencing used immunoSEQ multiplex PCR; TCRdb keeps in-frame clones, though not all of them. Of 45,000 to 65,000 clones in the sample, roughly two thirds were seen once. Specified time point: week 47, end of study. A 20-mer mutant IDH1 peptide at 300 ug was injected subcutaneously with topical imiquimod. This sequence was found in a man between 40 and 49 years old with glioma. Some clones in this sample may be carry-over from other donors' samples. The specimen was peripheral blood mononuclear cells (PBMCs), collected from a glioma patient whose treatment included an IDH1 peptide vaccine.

CDR3 residues: CASSLNRVIGDTQYF. The CDR3 DNA follows: TGTGCCAGCAGTTTGAACAGGGTCATTGGAGATACGCAGTATTTT. The chain is built from TRBV6-6 and TRBJ2-3, with D possibly matching TRBD1 (6 bases). The CDR3 contains 15 residues. V dropped 4 bases and J dropped 5 bases, with 16 bases sitting between them. Germline lookup yields CDR1 MNHNY and CDR2 SVGAGI (reference sequence).